This T cell receptor beta chain is from a study of regulatory T cells in long-lasting Graves disease. Study at large: Less than 3 months of antithyroid drugs had been taken by newly diagnosed Graves' patients. General observations from the study: TRBV28, TRBJ1-2 and TRBJ2-5 were favored in persistent disease. Since the sample size was small, accuracy may have been reduced.

Time point specified: newly diagnosed GD, antithyroid drugs for less than 3 months. RNA extracted from PBMCs served as the sequencing template. Patient provenance is recorded as an endocrinology department in Xi'an, China. This clonotype was counted between two and nine times. Its target is not known. V was trimmed by 3 bases and J by 5 bases, leaving 17 bases between them. CDR3 length equals 15 residues. CDR1 and CDR2 (germline): SGHVS, FQNEAQ. HTBI primers from iRepertoire and Arm-PCR of CDR3 regions yielded the TCR beta libraries. TCRdb re-analysed the multiplex PCR reads in MiXCR, keeping a single row per CDR3 protein. This table has about 300,000 distinct CDR3 sequences, approximately 20% appearing once.

The receptor was isolated from a female donor with Graves disease. The source was peripheral blood mononuclear cells (PBMCs), collected at new diagnosis, from a patient treated with antithyroid drugs. V gene TRBV7-8 combines with J gene TRBJ2-7, with TRBD1 as a possible D gene (6 bases). The CDR3 reads CASSFDVAGADEQYF. The CDR3, as DNA: TGTGCCAGCAGCTTCGACGTGGCAGGGGCGGACGAGCAGTACTTC.